Below, 12 T cell receptor beta chains from the same sample are listed, as sequenced in a study of cytomegalovirus exposure and HLA in healthy donors (dated by TCRdb to between 2016 and 2019). The library was made by the immunoSEQ multiplex PCR assay. For the multiplex PCR, a mixture combining 60 forward primers for TCR Vbeta segments and 13 reverse primers for TCR Jbeta segments was used. Here the immuneACCESS table is served through TCRdb, limited to in-frame sequences with V and J called. Missing clones are a known gap in these copies; in checked studies unresolved V genes cover under half, and the rest lacks a known reason. The sample table records about 150,000 clones; around 83% of these occur just once. The ten biggest clones cover about 7.5% of the sample. Specimen: PBMCs. Receptor source: a woman aged 50 to 65 in good health and CMV-seropositive.

Only one count was recorded for this clone. The chain is built from TRBV19 and TRBJ1-5; the D gene is possibly TRBD1 (5 bases). Trimming stripped 7 bases from V and 7 bases from J, with 11 bases between. This CDR3 has 12 residues. The germline V gene has CDR1 LNHDA and CDR2 SQIVND (reference sequence). This CDR3 reads CASTDSGQPQHF. The CDR3 bases are TGTGCCAGTACCGACAGTGGACAGCCCCAGCATTTT.

This clone has only a few counts. V and J are TRBV5-5 and TRBJ1-4; no definite D call. Germline loops: CDR1 SGHKS, CDR2 YYEKEE (reference sequence). This CDR3 has 13 residues. V was clipped by 3 bases and J by 8 bases, with 11 bases between them. The CDR3 loop reads CASSSLSAEKLFF. The CDR3 DNA sequence: TGTGCCAGCAGCTCACTAAGCGCGGAAAAACTGTTTTTT.

The CDR3 loop is CASSTSGRALSTDTQYF. DNA for the CDR3: TGTGCCAGTTCAACTAGCGGGAGGGCCTTGAGCACAGATACGCAGTATTTT. The chain joins TRBV28 to TRBJ2-3; 13 bases are shared with TRBD2. CDR1 and CDR2 (germline): MDHEN, SYDVKM. Trimming took 9 bases from V and 0 from J; bases not matched to a gene: 9. CDR3 size: 17 residues.

This clone was seen just once. The J gene is TRBJ2-2, the V gene TRBV9, with TRBD1 as a possible D gene (5 bases). The CDR3 loop spans 15 amino acids. Germline V CDR1 and CDR2: SGDLS, YYNGEE. The V and J ends lost 0 bases and 0 bases respectively, with 6 bases between them. In DNA, the CDR3 is TGTGCCAGCAGCGTAGCAGGGCCGAACACCGGGGAGCTGTTTTTT. Its protein is CASSVAGPNTGELFF.

V and J are TRBV5-6 and TRBJ2-1; 9 positions agree with TRBD1. Germline lookup yields CDR1 SGHDT and CDR2 YYEEEE. The CDR3 runs to 16 residues. The V and J ends lost 0 bases and 2 bases, in that order; junction bases with no gene match: 3. The CDR3 sequence is CASSLEQGATYNEQFF. For the CDR3, the DNA is TGTGCCAGCAGCTTGGAACAGGGGGCCACCTACAATGAGCAGTTCTTC.

This chain links TRBV30 with TRBJ1-2; D ambiguous. V dropped 0 bases and J dropped 8 bases, with 10 bases sitting between them. Germline-derived CDR1 and CDR2 are GTSNPN and SVGIG (reference sequence). CDR3 length: 12 residues. In nucleotides, the CDR3 is TGTGCCTGGAGTGTTTCCCTGGAGGGCTACACCTTC. It codes for CAWSVSLEGYTF.

The chain combines TRBV5-1 with TRBJ2-2; 7 bases are a match to TRBD1. This CDR3 spans 15 amino acids. Germline V CDR1 and CDR2: SGHRS, YFSETQ. V lost 2 bases and J lost 6; bases outside the gene matches: 7. The DNA of the CDR3 is TGCGCCAGCAGCTTCCGGGACAGATTCGCCGGGGAGCTGTTTTTT. This sequence encodes CASSFRDRFAGELFF.

The chain employs TRBV4-3 and TRBJ2-1; 7 bases align to TRBD2. The V segment lost 2 bases and the J segment 7 bases; nucleotides outside the gene matches: 14. The V gene's germline CDR1 is LGHNA and CDR2 YSLEER. There are 17 residues in the CDR3. CDR3 DNA sequence: TGCGCCAGCAGCCAACGTCCCCTGCGCTGGGGGGGTAATGAGCAGTTCTTC. Translated, it gives CASSQRPLRWGGNEQFF.

The chain uses TRBV7-8 and TRBJ2-5; 9 positions match TRBD1. The closer fit of TRBJ2-7 to the DNA end suggests the J call may be wrong. Looked up from germline, CDR1 is SGHVS and CDR2 is FQNEAQ. The CDR3 contains 16 residues. The CDR3 region is CASSPSDRGSKYEQYF. The CDR3, as DNA: TGTGCCAGCAGCCCATCGGACAGGGGATCGAAATACGAGCAGTACTTC.

The chain links TRBV4-2 to TRBJ1-2; 9 nucleotides line up with TRBD1. CDR1 is LGHNA, CDR2 YNFKEQ, per germline. CDR3 length: 15 residues. With V trimmed by 5 bases and J by 2 bases, 6 bases remained unmatched. The CDR3 DNA is TGTGCCAGCAGCACGCGGGACAGGGCGAACTATGGCTACACCTTC. Its translation: CASSTRDRANYGYTF.

CDR3 DNA: TGTGCCAGCAGCTTCCCCGGATGTGGACAGGGAATGGTAATCAATGAAAAACTGTTTTTT. The encoded protein is CASSFPGCGQGMVINEKLFF. The rearrangement uses TRBV7-3 and TRBJ1-4, with TRBD1 matching 8 bases. Trimming cost V 3 bases and J 5 bases; bases outside gene matches: 20. Germline CDR1 is SGHTA and CDR2 is FQGTGA. This CDR3 spans 20 amino acids. The full variable domain, in which reference TRBV7-3 and TRBJ1-4 provide the parts outside the CDR3, is GAGVSQTPSNKVTEKGKYVELRCDPISGHTALYWYRQSLGQGPEFLIYFQGTGAADDSGLPNDRFFAVRPEGSVSTLKIQRTERGDSAVYLCASSFPGCGQGMVINEKLFFGSGTQLSVL.

The gene calls are TRBV29-1 and TRBJ2-3, with TRBD2 identical over 9 bases. Germline V gives CDR1 SQVTM, CDR2 ANQGSEA. V shed 1 base and J 5 bases; nucleotides not matched to a gene: 22. The CDR3 is made up of 20 amino acids. Written as DNA, the CDR3 is TGCAGCGTTGAAGGGCGGATGGTCCCCAATAGCGGGGGCTATCAAGATACGCAGTATTTT. The encoded protein is CSVEGRMVPNSGGYQDTQYF.